A single T cell receptor (beta chain) is shown here with its context. This clonotype was seen a few times. Its target antigen remains unknown. No clone much larger than this one lies a single base away; base qualities are absent. Instrument used: Illumina NovaSeq 6000. cDNA libraries for TCRalpha and TCRbeta were prepared by 5'RACE using constant-segment primers, with sample barcodes and unique molecular identifiers added. Trizol reagent was used to extract RNA from every sample. The libraries were amplified in two PCR steps, and the second step added a second sample barcode and Illumina TruSeq adapters. The libraries were sequenced on an Illumina NovaSeq using 2 x 150 bp paired-end reads. In the original analysis: Demultiplexing of reads and collapsing into UMI-guided consensus sequences were performed with migec v1.2.7. With mixcr v2.1.11, UMI consensuses were aligned to TRA and TRB V and J templates and assembled into clonotypes. Clonotypes were classified as expanded or contracted when called significant by both edgeR and NoisET, with noise models trained on biological replicates. For edgeR calls, a false discovery rate-adjusted p below 0.01 and a log2 fold-change threshold of 1 were applied. PCA with hierarchical clustering of max-normalized trajectories of the 1000 most abundant clonotypes was used as exploratory dynamics analysis. Separately sequenced CD4+ and CD8+ repertoires were used to assign the CD4 or CD8 phenotype of responding clones. TCRdb cleaned the public reads at Q25 with fastp, built clones with MiXCR and kept in-frame beta chains. Entries that share a CDR3 protein sequence are merged under the most common genes and DNA. TCRdb, rather than the study authors, made the V and J calls. This sample gives roughly 68,000 distinct CDR3 sequences in total; approximately 15% of them show up just once. Roughly 30% of the sample is held by the ten biggest clonotypes.

The data stem from a study of T-cell memory formation after mild COVID-19 (dated by TCRdb to 2020 to 2022). As for the study more broadly: TCR sequence clusters from the two donors were found to be largely donor specific. T-cell clones expanding and contracting after mild COVID-19 in two donors were tracked by longitudinal TCRalpha and TCRbeta repertoire sequencing. Two young, previously healthy adult volunteers, one female and one male, were included in the cohort. What the work shows at the level of the full study, not this receptor alone: Contracting CD4+ clones turned up mainly in the CM and EM memory subsets, whereas EMRA was where CD8+ clones were enriched. Clones that contracted from day 15 to 85 showed balanced CD4/CD8 phenotypes, whereas a second wave of clones that expanded from day 15 to 37 leaned towards CD4+. The detection of some responding clones in pre-infection memory suggests that pre-existing cross-reactive memory T cells joined the SARS-CoV-2 response. Whether the second-wave clones peaking on day 37 were SARS-CoV-2 specific was not confirmed. The study included only a couple of mild cases, and larger cohorts that include severe cases with pre-infection samples were judged to be necessary.

Ficoll-Paque density gradient centrifugation was used to isolate PBMCs. The V end loses 1 base and the J end loses 0 bases, and a stretch of 6 bases separates them. There are 14 amino acids in the CDR3, from cysteine to phenylalanine inclusive. Of the read, only the CDR3 DNA is kept; its 42 bases are in frame from base 1. This chain joins TRBV12-3 or TRBV12-4 to TRBJ1-1; no D gene is confidently identified. This receptor was identified in an adult woman who had mild COVID-19 (a few samples of this study predate the infection). The sample titles of this study are shuffled in the database, so cell type and time point are left out; the donor was told from shared clones. The sample consisted of PBMCs or a T cell subset sorted from them (not recorded which). CDR3 loop: CASSLGEMNTEAFF. The DNA sequence reads TGTGCCAGCAGTTTAGGGGAGATGAACACTGAAGCTTTCTTT.